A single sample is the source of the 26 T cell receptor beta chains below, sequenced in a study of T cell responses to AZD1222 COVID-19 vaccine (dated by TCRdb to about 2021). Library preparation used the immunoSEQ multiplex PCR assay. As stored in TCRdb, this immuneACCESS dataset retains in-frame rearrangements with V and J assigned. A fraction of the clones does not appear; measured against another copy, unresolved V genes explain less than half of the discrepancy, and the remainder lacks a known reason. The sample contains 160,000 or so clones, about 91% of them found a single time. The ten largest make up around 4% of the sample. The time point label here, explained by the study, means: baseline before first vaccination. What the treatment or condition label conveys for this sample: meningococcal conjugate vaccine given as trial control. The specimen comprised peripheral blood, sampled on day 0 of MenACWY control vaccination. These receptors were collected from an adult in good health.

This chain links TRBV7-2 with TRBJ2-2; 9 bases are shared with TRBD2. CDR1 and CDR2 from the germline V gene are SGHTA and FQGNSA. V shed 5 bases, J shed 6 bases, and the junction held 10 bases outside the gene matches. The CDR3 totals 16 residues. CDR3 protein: CASSMGLALSAGELFF. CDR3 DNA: TGTGCCAGCAGCATGGGACTAGCTCTATCAGCCGGGGAGCTGTTTTTT.

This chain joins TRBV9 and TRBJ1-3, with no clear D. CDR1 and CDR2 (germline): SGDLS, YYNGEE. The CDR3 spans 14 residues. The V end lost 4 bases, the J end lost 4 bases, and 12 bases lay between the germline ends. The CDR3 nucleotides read TGTGCCAGCAGCACTCGATCGGGGGGAAACACCATATATTTT. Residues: CASSTRSGGNTIYF.

The CDR3 DNA sequence: TGTGCCATCAGTGAGTCTGCACAGGGGGCGCTGCTTGCAGGAGGAAAACTGTTTTTT. This gives the protein CAISESAQGALLAGGKLFF. The chain employs TRBV10-3 and TRBJ1-4, with TRBD1 matching 9 bases. With V trimmed by 0 bases and J by 10 bases, 18 bases remained unmatched. Germline CDR1 reads ENHRY; CDR2 reads SYGVKD. The length of the CDR3 is 19 residues.

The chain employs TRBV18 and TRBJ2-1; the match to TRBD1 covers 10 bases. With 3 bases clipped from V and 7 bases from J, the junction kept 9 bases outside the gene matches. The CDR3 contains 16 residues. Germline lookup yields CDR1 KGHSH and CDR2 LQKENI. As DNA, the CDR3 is TGTGCCAGCTCACCCTTACGACAGGGGGCGGGGAATGAGCAGTTCTTC. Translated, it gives CASSPLRQGAGNEQFF.

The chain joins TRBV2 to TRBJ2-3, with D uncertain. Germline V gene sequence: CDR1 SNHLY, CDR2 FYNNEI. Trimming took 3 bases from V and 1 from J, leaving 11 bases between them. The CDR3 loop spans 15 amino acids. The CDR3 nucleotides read TGTGCCAGCAGTGACCCGACTCGCGGCACAGATACGCAGTATTTT. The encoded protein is CASSDPTRGTDTQYF.

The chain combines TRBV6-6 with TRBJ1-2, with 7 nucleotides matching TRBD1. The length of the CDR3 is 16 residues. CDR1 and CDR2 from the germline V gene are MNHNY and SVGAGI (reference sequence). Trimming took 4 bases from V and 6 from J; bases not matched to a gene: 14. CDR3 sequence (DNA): TGTGCCAGCAGTTCCCGAGGTGAGGGGGCGGAGGATGGCTACACCTTC. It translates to CASSSRGEGAEDGYTF.

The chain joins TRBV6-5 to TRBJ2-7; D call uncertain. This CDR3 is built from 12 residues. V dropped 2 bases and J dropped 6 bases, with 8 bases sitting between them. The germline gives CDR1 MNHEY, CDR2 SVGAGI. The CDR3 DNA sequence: TGTGCCAGCAGTTACAGGGCCGGCGAGCAGTACTTC. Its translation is CASSYRAGEQYF.

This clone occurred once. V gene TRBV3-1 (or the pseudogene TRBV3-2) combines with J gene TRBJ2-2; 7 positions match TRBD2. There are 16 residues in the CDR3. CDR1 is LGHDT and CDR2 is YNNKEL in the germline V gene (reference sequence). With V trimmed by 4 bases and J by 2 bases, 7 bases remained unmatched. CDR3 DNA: TGTGCCAGCAGCCCTTACACTAGCGCAAACACCGGGGAGCTGTTTTTT. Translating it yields CASSPYTSANTGELFF.

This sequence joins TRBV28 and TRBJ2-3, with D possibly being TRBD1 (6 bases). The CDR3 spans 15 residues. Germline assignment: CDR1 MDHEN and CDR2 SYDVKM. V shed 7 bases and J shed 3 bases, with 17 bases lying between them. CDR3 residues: CASTVGAGTTDTQYF. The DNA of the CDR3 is TGTGCCAGCACCGTGGGGGCAGGGACAACAGATACGCAGTATTTT.

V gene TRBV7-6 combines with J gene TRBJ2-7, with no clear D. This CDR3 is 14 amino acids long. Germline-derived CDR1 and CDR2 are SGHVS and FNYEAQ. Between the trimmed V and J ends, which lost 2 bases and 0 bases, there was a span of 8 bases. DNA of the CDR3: TGTGCCAGCAGCTTAACCTCGAGCTCCTACGAGCAGTACTTC. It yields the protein CASSLTSSSYEQYF.

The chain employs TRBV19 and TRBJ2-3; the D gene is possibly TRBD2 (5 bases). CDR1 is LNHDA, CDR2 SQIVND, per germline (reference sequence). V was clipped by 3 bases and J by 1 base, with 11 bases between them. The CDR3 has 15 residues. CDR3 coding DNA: TGTGCCAGTAGTATGGACTCAACGGGCACAGATACGCAGTATTTT. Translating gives CASSMDSTGTDTQYF.

The CDR3: CATSHNIWTAEAFF. The CDR3 DNA is TGTGCCACCAGCCATAATATATGGACAGCGGAAGCTTTCTTT. V and J are TRBV15 and TRBJ1-1, with D tentatively TRBD1 (6 bases). This CDR3 spans 14 amino acids. In germline, CDR1 is LNHNV, CDR2 YYDKDF (reference sequence). V was cut by 5 bases and J by 8 bases, with 18 bases left in between.

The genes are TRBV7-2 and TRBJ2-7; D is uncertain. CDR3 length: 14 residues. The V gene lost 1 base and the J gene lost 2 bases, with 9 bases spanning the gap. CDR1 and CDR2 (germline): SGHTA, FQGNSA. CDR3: CASSLGVGPYEQYF. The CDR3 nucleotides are TGTGCCAGCAGCTTAGGGGTGGGTCCCTACGAGCAGTACTTC.

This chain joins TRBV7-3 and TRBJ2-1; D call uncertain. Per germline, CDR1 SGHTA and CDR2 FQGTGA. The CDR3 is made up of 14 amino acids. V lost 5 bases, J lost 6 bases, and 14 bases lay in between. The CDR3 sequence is CASSPFLDLNEQFF. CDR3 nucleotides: TGTGCCAGCAGCCCCTTTCTGGACCTCAATGAGCAGTTCTTC.

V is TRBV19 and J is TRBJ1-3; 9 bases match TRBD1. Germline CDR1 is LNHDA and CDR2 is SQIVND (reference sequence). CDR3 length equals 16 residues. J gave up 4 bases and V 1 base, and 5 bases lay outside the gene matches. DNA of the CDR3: TGTGCCAGTAGTATAGCCGGGACAGGGACCGGAAACACCATATATTTT. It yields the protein CASSIAGTGTGNTIYF.

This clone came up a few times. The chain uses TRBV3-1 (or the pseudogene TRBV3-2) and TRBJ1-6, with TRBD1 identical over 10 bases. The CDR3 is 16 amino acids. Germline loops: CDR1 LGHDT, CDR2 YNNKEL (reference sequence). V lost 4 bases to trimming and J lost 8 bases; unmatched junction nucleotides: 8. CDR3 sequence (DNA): TGTGCCAGCAGCCGACAGGGGGCGCTGGGAGATTCACCCCTCCACTTT. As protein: CASSRQGALGDSPLHF.

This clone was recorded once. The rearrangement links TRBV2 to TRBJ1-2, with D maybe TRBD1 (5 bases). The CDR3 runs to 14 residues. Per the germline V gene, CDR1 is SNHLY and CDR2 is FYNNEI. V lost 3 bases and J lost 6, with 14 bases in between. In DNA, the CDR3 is TGTGCCAGCAGTGAGTTCCAGGGAATCCATGGCTACACCTTC. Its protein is CASSEFQGIHGYTF.

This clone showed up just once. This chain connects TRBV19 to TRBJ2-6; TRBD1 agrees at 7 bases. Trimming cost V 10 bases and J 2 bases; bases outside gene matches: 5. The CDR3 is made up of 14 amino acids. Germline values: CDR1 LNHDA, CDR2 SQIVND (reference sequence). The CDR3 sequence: CATATGPGANVLTF. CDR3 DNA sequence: TGTGCCACCGCGACAGGGCCTGGGGCCAACGTCCTGACTTTC.

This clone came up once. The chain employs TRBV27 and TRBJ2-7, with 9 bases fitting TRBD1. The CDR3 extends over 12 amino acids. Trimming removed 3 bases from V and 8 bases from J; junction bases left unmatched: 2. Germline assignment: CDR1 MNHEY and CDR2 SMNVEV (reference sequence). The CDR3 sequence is CASSFDRGKQYF. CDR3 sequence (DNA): TGTGCCAGCAGTTTCGACAGGGGGAAGCAGTACTTC.

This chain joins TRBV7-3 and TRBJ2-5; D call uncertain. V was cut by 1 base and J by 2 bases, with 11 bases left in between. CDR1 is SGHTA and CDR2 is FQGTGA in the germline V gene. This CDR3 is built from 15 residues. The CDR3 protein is CASSLNGGRQETQYF. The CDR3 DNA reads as TGTGCCAGCAGCTTAAATGGCGGCAGACAAGAGACCCAGTACTTC.

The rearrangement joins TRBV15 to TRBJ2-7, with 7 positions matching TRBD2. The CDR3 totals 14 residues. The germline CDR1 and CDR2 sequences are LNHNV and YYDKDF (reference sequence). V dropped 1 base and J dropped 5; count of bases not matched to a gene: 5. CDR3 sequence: CATSRGGRVHEQYF. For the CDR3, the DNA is TGTGCCACCAGCAGAGGCGGGAGAGTCCACGAGCAGTACTTC.

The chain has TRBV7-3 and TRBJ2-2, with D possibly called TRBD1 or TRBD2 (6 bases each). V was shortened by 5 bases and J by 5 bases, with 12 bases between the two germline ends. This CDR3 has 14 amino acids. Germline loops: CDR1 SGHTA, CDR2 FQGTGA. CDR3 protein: CASSPGARTGELFF. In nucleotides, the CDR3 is TGTGCCAGCAGCCCGGGGGCAAGGACCGGGGAGCTGTTTTTT. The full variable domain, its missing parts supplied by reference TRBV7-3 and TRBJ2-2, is GAGVSQTPSNKVTEKGKYVELRCDPISGHTALYWYRQSLGQGPEFLIYFQGTGAADDSGLPNDRFFAVRPEGSVSTLKIQRTERGDSAVYLCASSPGARTGELFFGEGSRLTVL.

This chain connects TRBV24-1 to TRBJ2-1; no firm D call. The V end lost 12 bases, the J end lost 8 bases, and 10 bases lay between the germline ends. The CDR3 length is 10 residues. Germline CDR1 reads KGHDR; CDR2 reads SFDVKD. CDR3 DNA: TGTGCCCCTAGACGCGATGAGCAGTTCTTC. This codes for CAPRRDEQFF.

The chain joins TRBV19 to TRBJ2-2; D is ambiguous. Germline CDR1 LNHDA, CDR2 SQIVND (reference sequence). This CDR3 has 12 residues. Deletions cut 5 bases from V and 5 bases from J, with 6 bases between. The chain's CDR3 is CASSPLTGELFF. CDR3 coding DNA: TGTGCCAGTAGTCCGTTGACCGGGGAGCTGTTTTTT.

The CDR3 nucleotides read TGTGCCAGCCAGGGGAGTCGGAAGGAAAAACTGTTTTTT. It translates to CASQGSRKEKLFF. This chain connects TRBV11-3 to TRBJ1-4; possibly TRBD1 for D (6 bases). Germline V gene data show CDR1 as SGHNT and CDR2 as YENEEA. This CDR3 region has 13 residues. The V and J ends lost 8 bases and 8 bases respectively, with 15 bases between them.

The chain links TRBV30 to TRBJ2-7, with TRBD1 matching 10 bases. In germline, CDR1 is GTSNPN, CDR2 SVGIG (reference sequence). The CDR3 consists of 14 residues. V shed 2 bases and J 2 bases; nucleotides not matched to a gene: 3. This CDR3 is CAWSMTGGAYEQYF. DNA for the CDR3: TGTGCCTGGAGTATGACAGGGGGCGCCTACGAGCAGTACTTC.